This T cell receptor (beta chain) was recorded in a study of cytomegalovirus exposure and HLA in healthy donors. PCR primers comprised 60 Vbeta and 13 Jbeta primers. TCRdb's table, derived via immunoSEQ multiplex PCR, lists solely in-frame clones and lacks some. Among approximately 82,000 clones listed, around 79% were seen once. Study-level findings and limits: Among donors in an Asian-associated ancestry cluster, a later analysis reportedly found fewer N-insertions than the roughly 700-donor mean.

Details on this clone: Its target is unknown.

Germline lookup yields CDR1 MNHEY and CDR2 SMNVEV (reference sequence). V lost 5 bases and J 7 bases, leaving 12 bases between the germline ends. The CDR3 loop spans 12 amino acids. The receptor was derived from a man aged 35 to 55 in good health and CMV-seronegative. The sample consisted of PBMCs. This sequence joins TRBV27 and TRBJ2-7; TRBD2 might be the D (5 bases). The CDR3 DNA is TGTGCCAGCAGTCGGCCTACGGGAGAGCAGTACTTC. This gives the protein CASSRPTGEQYF.